These 6 T cell receptor beta chains share one sample of origin, sequenced in a study of blood T cell repertoires in COVID-19. The repertoire was sequenced with immunoSEQ multiplex PCR; TCRdb's copy has only in-frame clones and lacks some. This sample has around 130,000 clones, with more than 75% found just once. The sequenced sample consisted of peripheral blood. These receptors were collected from a woman aged 55-75 years with acute or convalescent COVID-19.

The V gene is TRBV2, the J gene TRBJ2-1; tentative D call: TRBD1 (7 bases). Per the germline V gene, CDR1 is SNHLY and CDR2 is FYNNEI. The CDR3 length is 14 residues. V was trimmed by 6 bases and J by 4 bases, leaving 13 bases between them. The CDR3 region has the DNA TGTGCCAGCAGCCCACAGGGGACTTACAATGAGCAGTTCTTC. Its translation is CASSPQGTYNEQFF.

This clone was detected only once. The rearrangement uses TRBV6-5 and TRBJ2-7; TRBD2 matches 11 bases. Germline V gene sequence: CDR1 MNHEY, CDR2 SVGAGI. J gave up 3 bases and V 6 bases, and 4 bases lay outside the gene matches. This CDR3 region has 14 residues. The CDR3 here is CASRKGLAGYEQYV. CDR3 sequence (DNA): TGTGCCAGCAGGAAAGGACTAGCGGGCTACGAGCAGTACGTC.

The chain uses TRBV9 and TRBJ2-2, with TRBD2 matching 14 bases. CDR3 length: 16 amino acids. The germline CDR1 and CDR2 sequences are SGDLS and YYNGEE. After removal of 5 bases from V and 3 bases from J, the junction contained 3 bases not matched to a gene. CDR3 sequence reads: CASRGTSGSDTGELFF. The CDR3, as DNA: TGTGCCAGCAGGGGGACTAGCGGGAGTGACACCGGGGAGCTGTTTTTT.

The genes are TRBV4-1 and TRBJ1-4; the D gene is possibly TRBD1 (6 bases). The CDR3 consists of 16 residues. Germline CDR1 MGHRA, CDR2 YSYEKL. Trimming cost V 0 bases and J 8 bases, with 16 bases left between them. DNA for the CDR3: TGCGCCAGCAGCCAAGACTTCAGGGGAGTGGACGAAAAACTGTTTTTT. Amino acid sequence: CASSQDFRGVDEKLFF.

This clone occurred a few times. This chain connects TRBV5-6 to TRBJ2-2; no firm D call. The germline CDR1 and CDR2 sequences are SGHDT and YYEEEE. CDR3 length: 12 amino acids. V lost 1 base and J 7 bases, leaving 5 bases between the germline ends. CDR3 nucleotide sequence: TGTGCCAGCAGCTTGCCGGTCGGGGAGCTGTTTTTT. Encoded protein: CASSLPVGELFF. Based on the CDR3 plus reference TRBV5-6 and TRBJ2-2, the full variable domain is DAGVTQSPTHLIKTRGQQVTLRCSPKSGHDTVSWYQQALGQGPQFIFQYYEEEERQRGNFPDRFSGHQFPNYSSELNVNALLLGDSALYLCASSLPVGELFFGEGSRLTVL.

The V call is TRBV3-1 (or the pseudogene TRBV3-2), the J call TRBJ2-1; 13 positions agree with TRBD2. CDR3 length: 19 amino acids. Germline CDR1 reads LGHDT; CDR2 reads YNNKEL (reference sequence). The junction had 9 bases not matched to a gene; V was cut back by 3 bases and J by 1 base. The CDR3 bases are TGTGCCAGCAGCCAGACGGGACTAGCGGGACGAGGGTCCTACAATGAGCAGTTCTTC. This codes for CASSQTGLAGRGSYNEQFF.